The source of this T cell receptor (beta chain) is a study of T cell repertoires in cytomegalovirus infection. Regarding this clonotype: The target antigen is unknown.

TCRdb recomputed calls from the reads with MiXCR, one row per CDR3 protein. The data show fewer than 850,000 distinct CDR3 sequences, about 27% seen once. CDR1 is MNHEY and CDR2 is SVGAGI in the germline V gene. Deletions cut 6 bases from V and 7 bases from J, with 12 bases between. There are 13 residues in the CDR3. The receptor was derived from a human donor in good health (CMV status not recorded). Some clones in this sample may be carry-over from other donors' samples. The V call is TRBV6-5, the J call TRBJ2-2; maybe TRBD1 (5 bases). Sequenced here: cultured CD8+ T cells from PBMCs, sampled from culture after CMV antigen stimulation. The CDR3 DNA is TGTGCCAGCAGAATACAGGTGATCGGGGAGCTGTTTTTT. Protein sequence: CASRIQVIGELFF.